A single sample gave rise to the 3 T cell receptor beta chains below, sequenced in a study of shared clonotypes between healthy human individuals. Sequencing used immunoSEQ multiplex PCR; TCRdb keeps in-frame clones, though not all of them. The sample includes about a million clones, 70% to 80% of them seen just once. The sequencing input was memory CD4+ T cells from PBMCs. Subset indicated: CD45RA-negative fraction. The receptors originated from a man aged 18 to 29 in good health. Some clones in this sample may be carry-over from other donors' samples.

The chain employs TRBV18 and TRBJ1-4; TRBD1 is a possible D gene (5 bases). The germline gives CDR1 KGHSH, CDR2 LQKENI. The ends were cut back, 1 base at V and 7 bases at J, with 13 bases in the middle. CDR3 length equals 15 residues. The CDR3 sequence: CASSPRTQRGEKLFF. The CDR3 nucleotides read TGTGCCAGCTCACCACGGACGCAGAGGGGTGAAAAACTGTTTTTT. Variable domain in full (rest from reference TRBV18 and TRBJ1-4): NAGVMQNPRHLVRRRGQEARLRCSPMKGHSHVYWYRQLPEEGLKFMVYLQKENIIDESGMPKERFSAEFPKEGPSILRIQQVVRGDSAAYFCASSPRTQRGEKLFFGSGTQLSVL.

The chain uses TRBV6-5 and TRBJ1-1; a possible D gene is TRBD1 (5 bases). The V end lost 4 bases, the J end lost 1 base, and 13 bases lay between the germline ends. The CDR3 consists of 15 residues. Germline CDR1 MNHEY, CDR2 SVGAGI. In DNA, the CDR3 is TGTGCCAGCAGTTCAAATAAGAGGGGGAACACTGAAGCTTTCTTT. Translated: CASSSNKRGNTEAFF.

This clone was seen a single time. V and J are TRBV30 and TRBJ2-5; 9 bases fit TRBD1. The last part of the DNA fits TRBJ2-7 better; the J call may be wrong. In germline, CDR1 is GTSNPN, CDR2 SVGIG (reference sequence). This CDR3 contains 14 residues. The CDR3 coding sequence is TGTGCCTGGAGTGCCGACAGGGGGAACTACGAGCAGTACTTC. This codes for CAWSADRGNYEQYF.